These T cell receptor beta chains were read from a single sample in a study of shared clonotypes between healthy human individuals. Libraries were prepared by immunoSEQ multiplex PCR; TCRdb keeps only in-frame clonotypes and omits some of them. The sample has hundreds of thousands of clones, roughly 92% seen once; the top ten hold about 24%. Sequencing was performed on naive CD8+ T cells sorted from blood. Every receptor here comes from a young man in good health. The CDR3 runs from the conserved cysteine through the conserved F or W. Fields, in order: V gene, J gene, D gene, clone size, CDR3 length, CDR3 DNA, CDR3 protein. The D gene is left open where the match is weak. Rows may omit the clone size; those that give it use once, few, many or a size class.

TRBV7-9	TRBJ2-1	TRBD2	once	17	TGTGCCAGCAGCTTAGACCCCACTAGCGGGAGCGGTAATGAGCAGTTCTTC	CASSLDPTSGSGNEQFF
TRBV9	TRBJ2-1	TRBD2	NA	16	TGTGCCAGCAGCGTAGTAAGCGGGAGGGCCTCCCATGAGCAGTTCTTC	CASSVVSGRASHEQFF
TRBV5-6	TRBJ1-4	NA	NA	15	TGTGCCAGCAGCTCCTCCGGGCCAAGGCGGGGAAAACTGTTTTTT	CASSSSGPRRGKLFF
TRBV29-1	TRBJ2-7	NA	NA	12	TGCAGCGCCGTAGACGTCTCCTACGAGCAGTACTTC	CSAVDVSYEQYF
TRBV7-9	TRBJ2-3	NA	NA	12	TGTGCCAGCAGCTTGGATCCAGATACGCAGTATTTT	CASSLDPDTQYF
TRBV25-1	TRBJ1-3	TRBD1	NA	15	TGTGCCAGCAGTGAGGGTACAGGGGCTGGAAACACCATATATTTT	CASSEGTGAGNTIYF
TRBV10-3	TRBJ2-7	NA	NA	19	TGTGCCATCAGGAGCGTTGGTTCAACGGCCCACGGAACGGCCTACGAGCAGTACTTC	CAIRSVGSTAHGTAYEQYF
TRBV7-2	TRBJ2-3	TRBD2	NA	18	TGTGCCAGCAGCCCAGGCTTGCGGACTAGCGGACCATCAGATACGCAGTATTTT	CASSPGLRTSGPSDTQYF
TRBV5-5	TRBJ2-7	TRBD2	NA	15	TGTGCCAGCAGCTTCCGACTAGCGGGATCCTACGAGCAGTACTTC	CASSFRLAGSYEQYF
TRBV11-2	TRBJ2-7	TRBD1	NA	18	TGTGCCAGCAGCTTAGGGGTCAGGGGGACAGGACTTTCCTACGAGCAGTACTTC	CASSLGVRGTGLSYEQYF
TRBV6-4	TRBJ2-2	NA	NA	14	TGTGCCAGCAGTGAGGGCAGTAACACCGGGGAGCTGTTTTTT	CASSEGSNTGELFF
TRBV14	TRBJ2-7	TRBD2	NA	15	TGTGCCAGCAGCAGAGGGGCTAGCGGGAGAAACGAGCAGTACTTC	CASSRGASGRNEQYF
TRBV10-1	TRBJ2-7	TRBD2	NA	17	TGCGCCAGCAGTAACAAGGGACTAGCGGGAGTCGTTTACGAGCAGTACTTC	CASSNKGLAGVVYEQYF
TRBV4-3	TRBJ2-3	TRBD2	NA	15	TGCGCCAGCAGCCGCGGGACTAGCGGGATCGAAACGCAGTATTTT	CASSRGTSGIETQYF
TRBV28	TRBJ1-1	NA	once	16	TGTGCCAGCAGTAGCATCATCAGGGCATTGAACACTGAAGCTTTCTTT	CASSSIIRALNTEAFF
TRBV10-1	TRBJ2-3	TRBD2	few	15	TGCGCCAGCAACCCGGGGACTAGCGACACAGATACGCAGTATTTT	CASNPGTSDTDTQYF
TRBV19	TRBJ1-5	NA	NA	13	TGTGCCAGTAGTATACAGGCGCCCCAGCCCCAGCATTTT	CASSIQAPQPQHF
TRBV21-1	TRBJ1-2	NA	NA	14	TGTGCCAGCAGCCTCTTGGCGGGACCTTATGGCTACACCTTC	CASSLLAGPYGYTF
TRBV10-3	TRBJ2-7	TRBD2	NA	16	TGTGCCGCCCGGGGGGGCGGGAGTTGGGGATCCTACGAGCAGTACTTC	CAARGGGSWGSYEQYF
TRBV9	TRBJ2-7	TRBD2	NA	15	TGTGCCAGCAGCGTCACTAGCGGGATAGGACGCGAGCAGTACTTC	CASSVTSGIGREQYF
TRBV9	TRBJ1-1	NA	NA	12	TGTGCCAGCAGCCCCGGCTTCAGTGAAGCTTTCTTT	CASSPGFSEAFF
TRBV10-3	TRBJ2-1	NA	NA	14	TGTGCCATCACGCCGGACAGCGGAGCGGCTGAGCAGTTCTTC	CAITPDSGAAEQFF
TRBV28	TRBJ2-3	NA	NA	13	TGTGCCAGCAGTTTGGTAGTTTACGATACGCAGTATTTT	CASSLVVYDTQYF
TRBV7-7	TRBJ2-3	NA	NA	13	TGTGCTAGCAGCTCCTCGACGGCAGATACGCAGTATTTT	CASSSSTADTQYF
TRBV6-5	TRBJ2-7	TRBD1	NA	15	TGTGCCAGCAGTTACGCCAGGGGGTTCCCCTACGAGCAGTACTTC	CASSYARGFPYEQYF
TRBV5-8	TRBJ2-2	TRBD2	NA	14	TGTGCCAGCCAGCGGGAGTCATCAGTCGGGGAGCTGTTTTTT	CASQRESSVGELFF
TRBV27	TRBJ2-3	NA	NA	17	TGTGCCAGCAGTTATCTTGGCTCCTTTGCTGGCACAGATACGCAGTATTTT	CASSYLGSFAGTDTQYF
TRBV13	TRBJ2-5	NA	NA	14	TGTGCCAGCAGCTTACGGGACTCACAAGAGACCCAGTACTTC	CASSLRDSQETQYF
TRBV27	TRBJ1-5	NA	NA	14	TGTGCCAGCGCCAGGGGACACCCTAATCAGCCCCAGCATTTT	CASARGHPNQPQHF
TRBV14	TRBJ2-7	NA	NA	17	TGTGCCAGCAGCCAACTTGATATAGGCCTAAATACCTACGAGCAGTACTTC	CASSQLDIGLNTYEQYF
TRBV9	TRBJ2-2	NA	NA	15	TGTGCCAGCAGCTCCTGGGACATTAACACCGGGGAGCTGTTTTTT	CASSSWDINTGELFF
TRBV5-4	TRBJ2-5	NA	NA	19	TGTGCCAGCAGCCACTGGGACATTCCCCAGAACTCCCCGCGAGGGACCCAGTACTTC	CASSHWDIPQNSPRGTQYF
TRBV9	TRBJ2-5	NA	NA	14	TGTGCCAGCAGCGTAGAGGCGAACCAAGAGACCCAGTACTTC	CASSVEANQETQYF
TRBV14	TRBJ2-5	TRBD2	NA	20	TGTGCCAGCAGCCAAGATTCGGCTAGCGGGATTGGTGGTTCCCAAGAGACCCAGTACTTC	CASSQDSASGIGGSQETQYF
TRBV21-1	TRBJ1-5	NA	NA	16	TGTGCCAGCAGCAAATTAGGGCAGTTGGGGGGCCAGCCCCAGCATTTT	CASSKLGQLGGQPQHF
TRBV27	TRBJ2-2	NA	NA	12	TGTGCCAGCAGTCAATACACCGGGGAGCTGTTTTTT	CASSQYTGELFF
TRBV11-2	TRBJ2-7	NA	once	13	TGTGCCAGCAGCTTAGGAGGGGGCTACGAGCAGTACTTC	CASSLGGGYEQYF
TRBV7-9	TRBJ2-5	NA	NA	12	TGTGCCAGCAGCTTTATTGGAGAGACCCAGTACTTC	CASSFIGETQYF
TRBV5-1	TRBJ2-2	NA	NA	15	TGCGCCAGCAGCCCTTGGACTCCTGACACCGGGGAGCTGTTTTTT	CASSPWTPDTGELFF
TRBV7-8	TRBJ2-1	TRBD2	once	15	TGTGCCAGCAGCATTAGCGGGCAGCCTTACAATGAGCAGTTCTTC	CASSISGQPYNEQFF
TRBV10-3	TRBJ1-5	NA	few	17	TGTGCCATCAGTGAGTCGATGAGGGGCACAAGCAATCAGCCCCAGCATTTT	CAISESMRGTSNQPQHF
TRBV7-9	TRBJ1-1	NA	NA	14	TGTGCCAGCAGCGCCTGGGACACAACATTGAAAGCTTTCTTT	CASSAWDTTLKAFF
TRBV7-9	TRBJ1-1	NA	NA	12	TGTGCCAGCAGCTTAGTGGGGATTGAAGCTTTCTTT	CASSLVGIEAFF
TRBV6-1	TRBJ1-2	NA	NA	14	TGTGCCAGCAGTGAATGGCGGGGAATCAATGGCTACACCTTC	CASSEWRGINGYTF
TRBV15	TRBJ2-1	NA	NA	13	TGTGCCACCAGGATAAGCTCCTACAATGAGCAGTTCTTC	CATRISSYNEQFF
TRBV28	TRBJ2-2	NA	NA	11	TGTGCCAGCAGTTTAAGGCGGAAGCTGTTTTTT	CASSLRRKLFF
TRBV28	TRBJ2-1	TRBD2	NA	19	TGTGCCAGCAGTTTACACCCTTCGACTAGCGGGAGAAAACACAATGAGCAGTTCTTC	CASSLHPSTSGRKHNEQFF
TRBV6-6	TRBJ2-7	NA	NA	13	TGTGCCAGCAGTTACTCCGGTTCCTACGAGCAGTACTTC	CASSYSGSYEQYF
TRBV19	TRBJ1-2	TRBD1	NA	15	TGTGCCAGTAGTATAGAGAGGACAGGGTCATATGGCTACACCTTC	CASSIERTGSYGYTF
TRBV2	TRBJ1-5	NA	NA	16	TGTGCCAGCAGTGAATATGGGGATATATATGGTCAGCCCCAGCATTTT	CASSEYGDIYGQPQHF
TRBV7-9	TRBJ2-1	NA	NA	14	TGTGCCAGCAGCTTTCCGGCTCGTTACAATGAGCAGTTCTTC	CASSFPARYNEQFF
TRBV9	TRBJ2-1	NA	NA	15	TGTGCCAGCAGCGTAGGGGGGGAGTTCTTCAATGAGCAGTTCTTC	CASSVGGEFFNEQFF
TRBV9	TRBJ1-2	NA	NA	13	TGTGCCAGCAGCGGCTCTCAGGCCTATGGCTACACCTTC	CASSGSQAYGYTF